The clone carrying this T cell receptor beta chain was found many times. No antigen is known for it. A second roughly 7 to 12 cycle PCR used barcoded and J-beta primers. At least 2.5 million CDR3-containing paired-end reads were obtained per sample. TCRdb re-derived calls from the 5' RACE reads in MiXCR, one entry per CDR3 protein. The sample yields roughly 800,000 distinct CDR3 sequences, around 36% seen once. The sample comes from a study of blood T cells in healthy people across ages. Findings of the study overall: Higher diversity, along with more naive CD4+ cells, distinguished long-lived donors from aged donors. Researchers report that TCR beta diversity correlated strongly with naive T cell percentage.

This CDR3 is 12 amino acids long. The germline V and J ends were trimmed by 3 bases and 6 bases, with 9 bases remaining between them. Germline V gene sequence: CDR1 DFQATT, CDR2 SNEGSKA (reference sequence). J is TRBJ2-1 and V is TRBV20-1; D unresolved. The sequence was obtained from a man younger than 35 in good health. Sequences were obtained from blood. For the CDR3, the DNA is TGCAGTGCTAGTCACAGTCTCAATGAGCAGTTCTTC. The encoded protein is CSASHSLNEQFF.